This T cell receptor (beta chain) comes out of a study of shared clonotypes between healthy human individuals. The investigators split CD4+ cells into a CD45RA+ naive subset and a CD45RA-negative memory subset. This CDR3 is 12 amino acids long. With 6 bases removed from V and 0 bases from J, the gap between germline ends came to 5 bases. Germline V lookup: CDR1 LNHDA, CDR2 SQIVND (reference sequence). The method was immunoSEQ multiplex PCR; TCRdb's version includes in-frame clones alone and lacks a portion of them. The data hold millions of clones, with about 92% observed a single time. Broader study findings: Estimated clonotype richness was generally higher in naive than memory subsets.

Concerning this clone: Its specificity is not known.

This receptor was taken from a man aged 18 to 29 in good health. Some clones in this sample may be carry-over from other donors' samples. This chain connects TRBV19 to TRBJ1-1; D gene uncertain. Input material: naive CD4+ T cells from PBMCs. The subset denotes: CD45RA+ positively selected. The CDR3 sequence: CASSPMNTEAFF. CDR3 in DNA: TGTGCCAGTAGCCCTATGAACACTGAAGCTTTCTTT.